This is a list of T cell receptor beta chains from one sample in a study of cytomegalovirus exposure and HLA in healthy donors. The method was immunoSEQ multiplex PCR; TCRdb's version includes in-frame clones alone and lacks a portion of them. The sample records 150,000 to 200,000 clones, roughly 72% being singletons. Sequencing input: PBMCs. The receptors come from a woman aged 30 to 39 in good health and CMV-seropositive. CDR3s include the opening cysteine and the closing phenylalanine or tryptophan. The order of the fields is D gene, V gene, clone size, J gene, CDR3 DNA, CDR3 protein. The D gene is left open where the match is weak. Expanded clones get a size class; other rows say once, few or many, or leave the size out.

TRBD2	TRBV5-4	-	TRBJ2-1	TGTGCCAGCAGCTTGGGTGGGACTAGCATTGGTGAGCAGTTCTTC	CASSLGGTSIGEQFF
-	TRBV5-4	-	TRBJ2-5	TGTGCCAGCAGCTTGGACAGGGAGGAGACCCAGTACTTC	CASSLDREETQYF
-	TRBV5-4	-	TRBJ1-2	TGTGCCAGCAGCTCACGATTTAACTATGGCCACACCTTC	CASSSRFNYGHTF
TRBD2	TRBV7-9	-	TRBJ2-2	TGTGCCCTCGGGAGGCGGGACACCGGGGAGCTGTTTTTT	CALGRRDTGELFF
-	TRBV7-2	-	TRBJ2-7	TGTGCCAGCAGCTCCGGGGGGCTCTTCGAGCAGTACTTC	CASSSGGLFEQYF
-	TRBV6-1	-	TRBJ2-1	TGTGCCAGCAGCGAGGAGGGCTCCTACAATGAGCAGTTCTTC	CASSEEGSYNEQFF
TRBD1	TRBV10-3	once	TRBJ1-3	TGTGCCATCAGTCAGGGGGCTGGAAACACCATATATTTT	CAISQGAGNTIYF
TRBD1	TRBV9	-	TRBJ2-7	TGTGCCAGCAGCGTAGCTGCAGGGGGCTACGAGCAGTACTTC	CASSVAAGGYEQYF
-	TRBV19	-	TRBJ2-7	TGTGCCAGTAGTATGAAGCGGAACTCCTACGAGCAGTACTTC	CASSMKRNSYEQYF
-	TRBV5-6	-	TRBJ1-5	TGTGCCAGCAGCGTACTCGGGACTAATAGCAATCAGCCCCAGCATTTT	CASSVLGTNSNQPQHF
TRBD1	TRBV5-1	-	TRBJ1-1	TGCGCCAGCAGCTTGAGGACAGGGGGGCCGAACACTGAAGCTTTCTTT	CASSLRTGGPNTEAFF
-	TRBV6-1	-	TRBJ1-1	TGTGCCAGCAACACCAATTCCCCTGAAGCTTTCTTT	CASNTNSPEAFF
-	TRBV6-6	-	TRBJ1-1	TGTGCCAGCAGTCAGGACACGGCGGGGTTGGCTTTCTTT	CASSQDTAGLAFF
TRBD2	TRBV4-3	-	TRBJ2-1	TGCGCCAGCAGCCCCTCTAGCGGGGGGGAGTACAATGAGCAGTTCTTC	CASSPSSGGEYNEQFF
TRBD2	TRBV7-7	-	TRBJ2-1	TGTGCCAGCAGCCCGACGGGGCTCGCGGGAGTGGGGGAGCAGTTCTTC	CASSPTGLAGVGEQFF
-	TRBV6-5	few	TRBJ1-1	TGTGCCAGCCGAACGACCGGGGATGGGACTGAAGCTTTCTTT	CASRTTGDGTEAFF
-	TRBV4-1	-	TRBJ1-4	TGCGCCAGCAGCCAACTTCCCGGGTATGGGGGGGTTAGAGATGAAAAACTGTTTTTT	CASSQLPGYGGVRDEKLFF
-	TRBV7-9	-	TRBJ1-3	TGTTCCAGCAGCTTGACAGGACTTTTCTCTGGAAACACCATATATTTT	CSSSLTGLFSGNTIYF
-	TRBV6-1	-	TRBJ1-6	TGTGCCAGCAGTGAACCGGGAAATTCACCCCTCCACTTT	CASSEPGNSPLHF
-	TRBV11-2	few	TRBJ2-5	TGTGCCAGCAGCCCACCACGGCGGGGTGAGAGTGAGACCCAGTACTTC	CASSPPRRGESETQYF
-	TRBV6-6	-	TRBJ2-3	TGTGCCAGCACTTTACCCAGCGGCGTCCCAGATACGCAGTATTTT	CASTLPSGVPDTQYF
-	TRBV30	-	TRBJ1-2	TGTGCCTGGAGTGTACTGGGCAACTATGGCTACACCTTC	CAWSVLGNYGYTF
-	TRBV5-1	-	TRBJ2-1	TGCGCCAGCAGCCGAGGACAACCCCGAGAAAGGGATGAGCAGTTCTTC	CASSRGQPRERDEQFF
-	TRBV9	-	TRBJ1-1	TGTGCCAGCAGCAAAGGGGGTTATGAAGCTTTCTTT	CASSKGGYEAFF
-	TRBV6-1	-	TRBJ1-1	TGTGCCAGCAGTGAAGGCCCGCAGGGGAGCCAAGCTTTCTTT	CASSEGPQGSQAFF
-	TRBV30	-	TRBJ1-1	TGTGCCTGGAGTAAAAATGACGACTCTGAAGCTTTCTTT	CAWSKNDDSEAFF
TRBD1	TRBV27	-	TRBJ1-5	TGTGCCAGCAGTTTTGTGTCCGGCGGGGACAGCAGCAATCAGCCCCAGCATTTT	CASSFVSGGDSSNQPQHF
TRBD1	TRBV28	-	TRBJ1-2	TGTGCCAGCAGTCGGACAGGGGGCCCCTATGGCTACACCTTC	CASSRTGGPYGYTF
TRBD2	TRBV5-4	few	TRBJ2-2	TGTGCCAGCAGCCGGGGACTAGCGGGGGGGAACACCGGGGAGCTGTTTTTT	CASSRGLAGGNTGELFF
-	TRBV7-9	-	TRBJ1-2	TGTGCCAGCAGCCTAGGCCCCGGGACAAACTATGGCTACACCTTC	CASSLGPGTNYGYTF
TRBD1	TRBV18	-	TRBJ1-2	TGTGCCAGCTCACCTGGGACAGGGAACACAGGGATCTATGGCTACACCTTC	CASSPGTGNTGIYGYTF
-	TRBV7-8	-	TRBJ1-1	TGTGCCAGCAGCGCTCCCAGCGGGAGGGGCAACACTGAAGCTTTCTTT	CASSAPSGRGNTEAFF
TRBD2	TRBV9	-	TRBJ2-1	TGTGCCAGCAGCGCCACTTCTTTCGCGGGAGGGCCAAGGGGCAATGAGCAGTTCTTC	CASSATSFAGGPRGNEQFF
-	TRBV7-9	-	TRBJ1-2	TGTGCCAGCAGCCCCCCAAAGGGGGTCTATGGCTACACCTTC	CASSPPKGVYGYTF
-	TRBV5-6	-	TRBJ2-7	TGTGCCAGCAGCTTGGTACTGGAGGCCTACGAGCAGTACTTC	CASSLVLEAYEQYF
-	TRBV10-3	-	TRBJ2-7	TGTGCCATCAGTGAGTTTAACGAGCAGTACTTC	CAISEFNEQYF
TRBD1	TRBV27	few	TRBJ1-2	TGTGCCAGCAGTTTACGCGGACAGGGGCTCCCCTATGGCTACACCTTC	CASSLRGQGLPYGYTF